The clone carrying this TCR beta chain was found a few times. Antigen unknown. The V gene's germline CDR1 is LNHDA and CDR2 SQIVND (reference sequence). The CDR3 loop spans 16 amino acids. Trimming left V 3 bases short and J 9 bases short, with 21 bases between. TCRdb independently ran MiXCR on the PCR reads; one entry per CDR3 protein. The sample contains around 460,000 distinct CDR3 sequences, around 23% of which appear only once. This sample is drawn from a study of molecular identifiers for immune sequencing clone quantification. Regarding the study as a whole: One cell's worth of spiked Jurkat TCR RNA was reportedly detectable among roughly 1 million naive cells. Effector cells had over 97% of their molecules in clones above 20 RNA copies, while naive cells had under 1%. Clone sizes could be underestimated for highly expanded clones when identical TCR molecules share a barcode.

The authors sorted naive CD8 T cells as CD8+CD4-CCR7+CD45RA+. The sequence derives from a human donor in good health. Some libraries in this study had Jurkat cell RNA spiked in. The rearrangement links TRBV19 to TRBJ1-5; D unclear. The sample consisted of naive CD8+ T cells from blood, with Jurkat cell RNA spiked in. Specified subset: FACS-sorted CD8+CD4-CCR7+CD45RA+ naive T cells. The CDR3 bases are TGTGCCAGTAGTATGGGCCTTCGGGCCGCCTCCCCGCCCCAGCATTTT. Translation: CASSMGLRAASPPQHF.